This T cell receptor beta chain stems from a study of cytomegalovirus exposure and HLA in healthy donors. The study ran its PCR with 60 Vbeta and 13 Jbeta primers. Profiled with immunoSEQ multiplex PCR; TCRdb holds only in-frame clones, not every one. The sample shows about 130,000 clones, 74% of them seen only once. Germline loops: CDR1 LGHNT, CDR2 FRNRAP. Trimming took off 7 bases at V and 2 bases at J, with 15 bases between the two ends. The CDR3 covers 15 residues. The sample comprised PBMCs. The TCR originated in a woman between 50 and 59 years old in good health and CMV-seropositive. The V gene is TRBV12-5, the J gene TRBJ1-5; no clear D gene. The CDR3 DNA is TGTGCTAGTGCCTCTACCCTGGGAGGCAATCAGCCCCAGCATTTT. Translating gives CASASTLGGNQPQHF.